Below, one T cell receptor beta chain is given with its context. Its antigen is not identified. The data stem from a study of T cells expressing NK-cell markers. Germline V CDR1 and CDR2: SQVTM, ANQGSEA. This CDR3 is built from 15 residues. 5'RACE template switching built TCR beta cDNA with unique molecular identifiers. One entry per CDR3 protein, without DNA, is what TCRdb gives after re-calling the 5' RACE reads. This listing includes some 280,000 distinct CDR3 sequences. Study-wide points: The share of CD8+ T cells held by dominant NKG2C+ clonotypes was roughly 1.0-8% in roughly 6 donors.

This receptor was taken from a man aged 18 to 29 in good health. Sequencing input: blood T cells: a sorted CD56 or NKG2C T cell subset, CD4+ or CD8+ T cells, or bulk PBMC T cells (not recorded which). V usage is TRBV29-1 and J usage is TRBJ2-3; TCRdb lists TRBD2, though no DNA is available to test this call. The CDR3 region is CSVALAGVLTDTQYF.